Each of the 31 T cell receptor beta chains below was sequenced from the same sample in a study of long-term antiretroviral therapy in people with HIV. Survey-level immunoSEQ v3.0 assays were run. Repertoires were generated with immunoSEQ multiplex PCR, while TCRdb's copy carries only in-frame clones and drops some. The top ten clones hold around 7.2% of a sample with about 30,000 clones, 80% of them seen once. Here the sequenced sample was unsorted PBMCs, taken 0.3 years after starting antiretroviral therapy. The receptors originated from a man aged 35-49 years with HIV.

The CDR3 reads CASSRPGSPYEQYF. The DNA of the CDR3 is TGTGCCAGCAGTAGACCGGGGAGCCCCTACGAGCAGTACTTC. The V and J genes are TRBV28 and TRBJ2-7, with a tentative D call TRBD2 (5 bases). V dropped 5 bases and J dropped 2 bases, with 13 bases sitting between them. Germline V gene data show CDR1 as MDHEN and CDR2 as SYDVKM. This CDR3 is 14 amino acids long.

J is TRBJ2-7 and V is TRBV19; D may be TRBD1 (5 bases). This CDR3 comprises 14 residues. CDR1 is LNHDA, CDR2 SQIVND, per germline (reference sequence). The V end was cut by 3 bases, the J end by 2 bases, with 11 bases between. The CDR3 DNA reads as TGTGCCAGTAGTATCGCAGGGCCCCCCTACGAGCAGTACTTC. Translating gives CASSIAGPPYEQYF.

V and J are TRBV27 and TRBJ2-2; the match to TRBD2 covers 9 bases. Trimming took 1 base from V and 1 from J; bases not matched to a gene: 16. The CDR3 consists of 21 residues. The germline gives CDR1 MNHEY, CDR2 SMNVEV (reference sequence). The CDR3 reads CASSLYGVGSGGPWNTGELFF. For the CDR3, the DNA is TGTGCCAGCAGTTTATATGGGGTAGGCAGCGGGGGGCCATGGAACACCGGGGAGCTGTTTTTT.

The V and J genes are TRBV19 and TRBJ2-2; 12 nucleotides align to TRBD2. V shed 9 bases and J 5 bases; nucleotides not matched to a gene: 4. The CDR3 totals 14 residues. Germline CDR1 reads LNHDA; CDR2 reads SQIVND (reference sequence). The CDR3 sequence: CASGTSGYTGELFF. CDR3 in DNA: TGTGCCAGCGGGACTAGCGGGTATACCGGGGAGCTGTTTTTT.

The rearrangement links TRBV5-1 to TRBJ2-3; D unclear. The V gene's germline CDR1 is SGHRS and CDR2 YFSETQ. The CDR3 is 14 amino acids. The ends were cut back, 6 bases at V and 0 bases at J, with 11 bases in the middle. The CDR3: CASKVASSTDTQYF. CDR3 nucleotides: TGCGCCAGCAAGGTAGCCTCTAGCACAGATACGCAGTATTTT.

The chain uses TRBV7-3 and TRBJ2-1, with 7 bases matching TRBD1. The V and J ends lost 0 bases and 9 bases, in that order; junction bases with no gene match: 8. This CDR3 region has 15 residues. CDR1 and CDR2 (germline): SGHTA, FQGTGA. CDR3 nucleotide sequence: TGTGCCAGCAGCTTAACCGGGACAGTAAAGGCTGAGCAGTTCTTC. The encoded protein is CASSLTGTVKAEQFF.

This clone has a single count. The V gene is TRBV7-9, the J gene TRBJ2-1, with D tentatively TRBD2 (6 bases). V lost 5 bases and J lost 0, with 8 bases in between. This CDR3 spans 14 amino acids. CDR1 is SEHNR, CDR2 FQNEAQ, per germline (reference sequence). Here the CDR3 DNA reads TGTGCCAGCAGCACCGGGAGCTCCTACAATGAGCAGTTCTTC. Protein sequence: CASSTGSSYNEQFF.

The J gene is TRBJ1-1, the V gene TRBV30; D gene ambiguous. The germline V gene encodes CDR1 GTSNPN and CDR2 SVGIG (reference sequence). Trimming shortened V by 1 base and J by 0 bases, and 6 bases separated the two germline ends. The CDR3 is made up of 13 amino acids. The CDR3: CAWSAQLNTEAFF. For the CDR3, the DNA is TGTGCCTGGAGTGCCCAGTTGAACACTGAAGCTTTCTTT.

This clone has a handful of counts. The J gene is TRBJ2-2, the V gene TRBV11-3; weak D call: TRBD2 (5 bases). Germline loops: CDR1 SGHNT, CDR2 YENEEA. Trimming took off 1 base at V and 6 bases at J, with 9 bases between the two ends. The CDR3 covers 14 residues. CDR3 DNA sequence: TGTGCCAGCAGCTTAGGAGGGAGCCCCGGGGAGCTGTTTTTT. Translated, it gives CASSLGGSPGELFF.

The chain has TRBV7-9 and TRBJ2-3, with TRBD1 as a possible D gene (5 bases). The length of the CDR3 is 15 residues. The V and J ends lost 6 bases and 0 bases respectively, with 13 bases between them. Germline CDR1 reads SEHNR; CDR2 reads FQNEAQ (reference sequence). CDR3 DNA sequence: TGTGCCAGCAGACCCGTAGGGGCTAGCACAGATACGCAGTATTTT. This encodes CASRPVGASTDTQYF. Supplemented by reference TRBV7-9 and TRBJ2-3, the full variable domain reads DTGVSQNPRHKITKRGQNVTFRCDPISEHNRLYWYRQTLGQGPEFLTYFQNEAQLEKSRLLSDRFSAERPKGSFSTLEIQRTEQGDSAMYLCASRPVGASTDTQYFGPGTRLTVL.

This chain joins TRBV28 and TRBJ2-7; maybe TRBD2 (6 bases). CDR1 MDHEN and CDR2 SYDVKM come from the germline V gene. This CDR3 is 15 amino acids long. V lost 5 bases, J lost 7 bases, and 21 bases lay in between. In nucleotides, the CDR3 is TGTGCCAGCAGTGCCCCGGGACTTCAACCCCCGGAGCAGTACTTC. Translated: CASSAPGLQPPEQYF.

The chain has TRBV18 and TRBJ1-4, with 8 bases aligning to TRBD1. The CDR3 extends over 16 amino acids. In germline, CDR1 is KGHSH, CDR2 LQKENI. The J segment lost 5 bases and the V segment lost 2 bases, leaving 7 bases of the junction unmatched. The DNA for the CDR3 is TGTGCCAGCTCACCAGCAGGGGGCCGGAGGAATGAAAAACTGTTTTTT. Encoded protein: CASSPAGGRRNEKLFF.

There are a few counts of this clone. J is TRBJ1-5 and V is TRBV10-1; D is unresolved. This CDR3 contains 17 residues. Germline loops: CDR1 WNHNN, CDR2 SYGVQD (reference sequence). Trimming removed 2 bases from V and 2 bases from J, with 16 bases in between. CDR3 DNA sequence: TGCGCCAGCAGTGAGGAAGATCCTATAATCCGCAATCAGCCCCAGCATTTT. Its protein product is CASSEEDPIIRNQPQHF.

The rearrangement joins TRBV7-9 to TRBJ2-1, with a possible D match to TRBD2 (6 bases). Germline V gives CDR1 SEHNR, CDR2 FQNEAQ (reference sequence). The CDR3 loop spans 12 amino acids. The CDR3 sequence: CVSGGSYNEQFF. The CDR3 nucleotides are TGTGTCTCCGGGGGCTCCTACAATGAGCAGTTCTTC.

The chain has TRBV9 and TRBJ2-7; 7 bases map to TRBD2. CDR1 SGDLS and CDR2 YYNGEE come from the germline V gene. The CDR3 length is 15 residues. The V segment lost 0 bases and the J segment 2 bases; nucleotides outside the gene matches: 5. The CDR3 nucleotides read TGTGCCAGCAGCGTAGGCGGGGGTCCAACCTACGAGCAGTACTTC. Its translation: CASSVGGGPTYEQYF.

The rearrangement joins TRBV4-3 to TRBJ2-2; D is undetermined. Between the trimmed V and J ends, which lost 1 base and 4 bases, there was a span of 7 bases. The CDR3 extends over 14 amino acids. From germline, CDR1 is LGHNA and CDR2 YSLEER. Written as DNA, the CDR3 is TGCGCCAGCAGCCAAGGAGTTAGCACCGGGGAGCTGTTTTTT. Protein sequence: CASSQGVSTGELFF.

The rearrangement links TRBV9 to TRBJ2-1; TRBD2 aligns across 12 bases. Germline CDR1 SGDLS, CDR2 YYNGEE. The CDR3 sequence is 16 residues long. Losses at the gene ends were 0 bases for V and 8 bases for J; bases not matched to a gene: 6. The CDR3 sequence is CASSVEASGRGDEQFF. CDR3 nucleotide sequence: TGTGCCAGCAGCGTAGAGGCTAGCGGGAGGGGGGATGAGCAGTTCTTC.

The V gene is TRBV15, the J gene TRBJ2-3; D not certain. CDR3 size: 15 residues. Between the trimmed V and J ends, which lost 0 bases and 2 bases, there was a span of 9 bases. The germline V gene encodes CDR1 LNHNV and CDR2 YYDKDF (reference sequence). In DNA form, the CDR3 reads TGTGCCACCAGCAGAGACCGTCCTTTCACAGATACGCAGTATTTT. It is translated as CATSRDRPFTDTQYF.

The chain uses TRBV30 and TRBJ1-4, with D possibly matching TRBD1 (5 bases). V gave up 7 bases and J gave up 11 bases, with 14 bases separating them. The CDR3 has 11 amino acids. The V gene's germline CDR1 is GTSNPN and CDR2 SVGIG (reference sequence). The CDR3 sequence: CAYSPGGKLFF. As DNA, the CDR3 is TGTGCCTACTCCCCGGGGGGTAAACTGTTTTTT.

The chain links TRBV13 to TRBJ1-6; D is unresolved. Trimming removed 1 base at V and 13 bases at J, with 8 bases between. The CDR3 covers 12 residues. Germline CDR1 reads PRHDT; CDR2 reads FYEKMQ (reference sequence). CDR3 sequence: CASSLVGGPLHF. The DNA for the CDR3 is TGTGCCAGCAGCTTAGTTGGAGGCCCCCTCCACTTT.

The chain joins TRBV6-5 to TRBJ1-2, with 9 bases matching TRBD1. The CDR3 is made up of 14 amino acids. CDR1 MNHEY and CDR2 SVGAGI come from the germline V gene. V shed 4 bases and J 3 bases; nucleotides not matched to a gene: 3. The CDR3 DNA sequence: TGTGCCAGCAGTTCGGACAGGGGAGACTATGGCTACACCTTC. It yields the protein CASSSDRGDYGYTF.

The chain recombines TRBV7-2 with TRBJ2-1; perhaps TRBD2 as D (6 bases). Per the germline V gene, CDR1 is SGHTA and CDR2 is FQGNSA. V shed 3 bases and J shed 8 bases, with 17 bases lying between them. The CDR3 consists of 15 residues. This CDR3 is CASSFRAGPTDEQFF. As DNA, the CDR3 is TGTGCCAGCAGCTTTCGAGCGGGTCCTACAGATGAGCAGTTCTTC.

The chain links TRBV4-3 to TRBJ1-2, with D unclear. Trimming stripped 1 base from V and 0 bases from J, with 6 bases between. The CDR3 spans 14 residues. In germline, CDR1 is LGHNA, CDR2 YSLEER. Here the CDR3 DNA reads TGCGCCAGCAGCCAAGGCGTTGCTAACTATGGCTACACCTTC. Protein: CASSQGVANYGYTF.

The chain links TRBV2 to TRBJ1-2, with TRBD1 matching 9 bases. Germline-derived CDR1 and CDR2 are SNHLY and FYNNEI. The CDR3 is made up of 13 amino acids. The ends lost 6 bases at V and 3 bases at J; junction bases unmatched: 2. Here the CDR3 DNA reads TGTGCCAGCAGGAGGGACAGGGACTATGGCTACACCTTC. Its translation: CASRRDRDYGYTF.

This chain links TRBV2 with TRBJ2-5; D is tentatively TRBD1 or TRBD2 (5 bases each). The germline CDR1 and CDR2 sequences are SNHLY and FYNNEI. The CDR3 is 16 residues long. The V and J ends lost 0 bases and 3 bases respectively, with 14 bases between them. The CDR3 loop is CASSEALQVGEETQYF. CDR3 nucleotide sequence: TGTGCCAGCAGTGAAGCGCTTCAGGTGGGGGAAGAGACCCAGTACTTC.

This clone was detected only a few times. The chain links TRBV29-1 to TRBJ2-5; D gene unclear. Germline-derived CDR1 and CDR2 are SQVTM and ANQGSEA. Trimming cost V 6 bases and J 0 bases, with 8 bases left between them. The CDR3 is made up of 12 amino acids. CDR3 residues: CSVFGYQETQYF. DNA of the CDR3: TGCAGCGTATTTGGGTACCAAGAGACCCAGTACTTC.

J is TRBJ2-1 and V is TRBV9; D perhaps matches TRBD2 (5 bases). The germline CDR1 and CDR2 sequences are SGDLS and YYNGEE. CDR3 length equals 15 residues. Trimming left V 0 bases short and J 6 bases short, with 13 bases between. The CDR3 protein is CASSVVAMPGNEQFF. The CDR3 DNA is TGTGCCAGCAGCGTAGTAGCGATGCCTGGCAATGAGCAGTTCTTC.

The genes are TRBV2 and TRBJ2-2; D possibly matches TRBD1 or TRBD2 (5 bases each). The CDR3 covers 13 residues. V dropped 8 bases and J dropped 5 bases, with 12 bases sitting between them. CDR1 is SNHLY, CDR2 FYNNEI, per germline. CDR3 in amino acids: CASSQRTTGELFF. The CDR3 DNA reads as TGTGCCAGCTCTCAGCGGACAACCGGGGAGCTGTTTTTT. The variable domain in full, with the rest retrieved from reference TRBV2 and TRBJ2-2, is EPEVTQTPSHQVTQMGQEVILRCVPISNHLYFYWYRQILGQKVEFLVSFYNNEISEKSEIFDDQFSVERPDGSNFTLKIRSTKLEDSAMYFCASSQRTTGELFFGEGSRLTVL.

The chain links TRBV6-1 to TRBJ2-5, with 10 nucleotides matching TRBD2. This CDR3 contains 14 residues. Germline CDR1 MNHNS, CDR2 SASEGT. J was trimmed by 1 base and V by 8 bases; bases with no gene match: 4. This chain's CDR3 is CASSGLAAQETQYF. CDR3 coding DNA: TGTGCCAGCTCCGGACTAGCGGCCCAAGAGACCCAGTACTTC.

This clone has only one observation. J is TRBJ2-5 and V is TRBV5-1; 8 bases agree with TRBD2. J gave up 2 bases and V 1 base, and 4 bases lay outside the gene matches. Looked up from germline, CDR1 is SGHRS and CDR2 is YFSETQ. The CDR3 runs to 15 residues. CDR3 sequence: CASSLTSGLQETQYF. CDR3 in DNA: TGCGCCAGCAGCTTGACTAGCGGCTTACAAGAGACCCAGTACTTC. The whole variable domain, remainder taken from reference TRBV5-1 and TRBJ2-5, is KAGVTQTPRYLIKTRGQQVTLSCSPISGHRSVSWYQQTPGQGLQFLFEYFSETQRNKGNFPGRFSGRQFSNSRSEMNVSTLELGDSALYLCASSLTSGLQETQYFGPGTRLLVL.

The V gene is TRBV4-3, the J gene TRBJ1-1, with D possibly matching TRBD1 (6 bases). The V and J ends lost 4 bases and 0 bases respectively, with 12 bases between them. The germline CDR1 and CDR2 sequences are LGHNA and YSLEER. This CDR3 comprises 15 residues. The CDR3 here is CASSLYRDLNTEAFF. The CDR3 DNA follows: TGCGCCAGCAGCCTTTACAGGGACCTGAACACTGAAGCTTTCTTT.